Following are 13 T cell receptor beta chains from one sample sequenced in a study of blood T cell repertoires in COVID-19. Sequencing used immunoSEQ multiplex PCR; TCRdb keeps in-frame clones, though not all of them. The repertoire holds roughly 300,000 clones, with around 86% as singletons. Source material: peripheral blood. These receptors all stem from a woman aged 45-60 years with acute or convalescent COVID-19.

The chain is built from TRBV6-1 and TRBJ2-1; TRBD1 agrees at 9 bases. The germline V gene has CDR1 MNHNS and CDR2 SASEGT. The CDR3 is 15 residues long. The V segment lost 3 bases and the J segment 7 bases; nucleotides outside the gene matches: 7. The CDR3 sequence: CASSDPHGQGNEQFF. As DNA, the CDR3 is TGTGCCAGCAGTGACCCGCACGGACAGGGGAATGAGCAGTTCTTC.

The chain links TRBV28 to TRBJ2-1; 8 bases fit TRBD2. CDR1 is MDHEN and CDR2 is SYDVKM in the germline V gene. This CDR3 spans 14 amino acids. The trim removed 3 bases at V and 10 bases at J, leaving 8 bases unmatched. CDR3 sequence reads: CASSLPGGPKEQFF. The DNA for the CDR3 is TGTGCCAGCAGTTTGCCGGGAGGGCCTAAAGAGCAGTTCTTC.

J is TRBJ1-2 and V is TRBV18, with D unresolved. Trimming stripped 4 bases from V and 8 bases from J, with 14 bases between. Germline V gene sequence: CDR1 KGHSH, CDR2 LQKENI. This CDR3 region has 13 residues. The CDR3 spells CASSQSNSEGYTF. CDR3 in DNA: TGTGCCAGCTCACAGTCAAATTCGGAGGGCTACACCTTC.

The V call is TRBV11-2, the J call TRBJ1-6, with D unclear. V lost 4 bases to trimming and J lost 7 bases, with 8 bases between them. Germline loops: CDR1 SGHAT, CDR2 FQNNGV. CDR3 size: 13 residues. The CDR3 DNA follows: TGTGCCAGCAGCTGGGCGGGGAATTCACCCCTCCACTTT. It translates to CASSWAGNSPLHF.

The genes are TRBV5-1 and TRBJ1-2; D is perhaps TRBD1 (5 bases). Trimming took 0 bases from V and 4 from J, leaving 16 bases between them. The CDR3 has 16 residues. Germline-derived CDR1 and CDR2 are SGHRS and YFSETQ. The CDR3 DNA reads TGCGCCAGCAGCTTGGAGTCAGGGACTATAATCTATGGCTACACCTTC. Translated: CASSLESGTIIYGYTF.

V is TRBV4-2 and J is TRBJ1-5, with a possible D match to TRBD1 (5 bases). Trimming left V 0 bases short and J 4 bases short, with 13 bases between. The CDR3 contains 16 residues. CDR1 and CDR2 from the germline V gene are LGHNA and YNFKEQ. As DNA, the CDR3 is TGTGCCAGCAGCCAAGACCGGGCCTCAGGGAATCAGCCCCAGCATTTT. Translation: CASSQDRASGNQPQHF.

A note on this clone: This sample includes further DNA sequences coding for the same CDR3. This sequence joins TRBV19 and TRBJ2-2; the D is unclear. The V gene's germline CDR1 is LNHDA and CDR2 SQIVND (reference sequence). This CDR3 spans 14 amino acids. V was pared by 3 bases and J by 2 bases, with 7 bases between. CDR3 sequence: CASSIGQNTGELFF. As DNA, the CDR3 is TGTGCCAGTAGTATTGGGCAAAACACCGGGGAGCTGTTTTTT.

This chain uses TRBV19 with TRBJ1-1; no reliable D call. V shed 3 bases and J shed 4 bases, with 9 bases lying between them. The CDR3 extends over 13 amino acids. Germline values: CDR1 LNHDA, CDR2 SQIVND (reference sequence). As DNA, the CDR3 is TGTGCCAGTAGTATGGAGTTGGCCACTGAAGCTTTCTTT. Translation: CASSMELATEAFF.

The CDR3 reads CSAQSNEKLFF. CDR3 nucleotide sequence: TGCAGTGCTCAATCCAATGAAAAACTGTTTTTT. This sequence joins TRBV20-1 and TRBJ1-4; D call uncertain. The CDR3 loop spans 11 amino acids. Germline V lookup: CDR1 DFQATT, CDR2 SNEGSKA (reference sequence). Trimming left V 5 bases short and J 5 bases short, with 6 bases between.

CDR3 DNA sequence: TGTGCCAGCAGTGTCGGGACTCCCGGCCAAGAGACCCAGTACTTC. Its translation is CASSVGTPGQETQYF. The chain recombines TRBV6-6 with TRBJ2-5, with D perhaps TRBD2 (6 bases). V gave up 5 bases and J gave up 1 base, with 14 bases separating them. Germline V lookup: CDR1 MNHNY, CDR2 SVGAGI (reference sequence). The CDR3 sequence is 15 residues long.

The CDR3: CASSLRGLPGYTF. The CDR3 DNA reads as TGTGCCAGCAGCTTAAGGGGGCTGCCTGGCTACACCTTC. This rearrangement joins TRBV7-9 to TRBJ1-2, with 7 bases that match TRBD1. CDR3 length: 13 amino acids. V was pared by 2 bases and J by 7 bases, with 4 bases of the junction left unmatched. Germline V gene data show CDR1 as SEHNR and CDR2 as FQNEAQ (reference sequence).

The genes are TRBV6-5 and TRBJ2-7, with TRBD1 identical over 7 bases. CDR3 length equals 15 residues. The V gene end was trimmed by 7 bases and the J gene end by 5 bases; junction bases not matched to a gene: 14. Per germline, CDR1 MNHEY and CDR2 SVGAGI. CDR3 sequence reads: CASTSDPGQWDEQYF. DNA of the CDR3: TGTGCCAGCACTTCTGATCCGGGACAGTGGGACGAGCAGTACTTC.

The genes are TRBV5-1 and TRBJ1-4; TRBD1 matches at 7 bases. The CDR3 totals 15 residues. The V gene's germline CDR1 is SGHRS and CDR2 YFSETQ. J was trimmed by 7 bases and V by 2 bases; bases with no gene match: 8. The CDR3 region has the DNA TGCGCCAGCAGCTTTACAGGGGCTTTAGGTGAAAAACTGTTTTTT. It codes for CASSFTGALGEKLFF.